A selection of T cell receptor beta chains follows, all from one sample in a study of PD-L1 blockade in urothelial cancer. Profiling relied on immunoSEQ multiplex PCR, and the TCRdb table lists in-frame clones only, not all of them. The table shows 40,000 to 45,000 clones, with 91% occurring only once. Sequences were derived from PBMCs, sampled around atezolizumab (anti-PD-L1) treatment. Receptors originate from a man aged 65-85 years with urothelial cancer. Each CDR3 is given with its conserved first and last residue. A D gene is named only where the DNA matches it firmly. Rows may omit the clone size; those that give it use once, few, many or a size class.

j_gene,abundance,len,d_gene,v_gene,CDR3aa,CDR3nt
TRBJ2-1,NA,15,TRBD2,TRBV18,CASSLTSGRDDEQFF,TGTGCCAGCTCACTGACTAGCGGGAGGGATGATGAGCAGTTCTTC
TRBJ2-1,NA,15,TRBD2,TRBV6-5,CASSSGLAGPNEQFF,TGTGCCAGCAGCTCCGGACTAGCGGGCCCCAATGAGCAGTTCTTC
TRBJ1-1,NA,13,NA,TRBV18,CASSPAGNTEAFF,TGTGCCAGCTCCCCGGCGGGAAACACTGAAGCTTTCTTT
TRBJ2-3,NA,16,TRBD2,TRBV27,CASSTPNSGRSDTQYF,TGTGCCAGCAGTACCCCGAATAGCGGGAGATCAGATACGCAGTATTTT
TRBJ1-2,NA,14,TRBD1,TRBV28,CASSQGQVYYGYTF,TGTGCCAGCAGTCAGGGACAGGTCTACTATGGCTACACCTTC
TRBJ2-1,NA,15,NA,TRBV5-1,CASSLVVGTYNEQFF,TGCGCCAGCAGCTTGGTTGTCGGTACCTACAATGAGCAGTTCTTC
TRBJ2-7,NA,14,TRBD2,TRBV9,CASSLRGGSYEQYF,TGTGCCAGCAGCCTTCGGGGAGGGTCCTACGAGCAGTACTTC
TRBJ2-7,NA,13,TRBD2,TRBV29-1,CSARLAGGYEQYF,TGCAGCGCCAGACTAGCGGGAGGTTACGAGCAGTACTTC
TRBJ2-2,NA,17,TRBD1,TRBV7-6,CASSLFAAQGWSGELFF,TGTGCCAGCAGCTTATTTGCGGCACAGGGGTGGTCCGGGGAGCTGTTTTTT
TRBJ2-7,NA,14,NA,TRBV6-5,CASSYSVQGAEQYF,TGTGCCAGCAGTTACTCGGTACAAGGGGCCGAGCAGTACTTC
TRBJ2-3,NA,18,NA,TRBV4-1,CASSQAKMTGTSTDTQYF,TGCGCCAGCAGCCAGGCTAAAATGACAGGGACTAGCACAGATACGCAGTATTTT
TRBJ2-3,once,15,TRBD2,TRBV7-2,CASSVSGGLTDTQYF,TGTGCCAGCAGCGTCTCGGGAGGACTCACAGATACGCAGTATTTT
TRBJ2-4,NA,18,TRBD2,TRBV7-3,CASSFPGLAGLAKNIQYF,TGTGCCAGCAGCTTCCCGGGACTAGCGGGCCTAGCCAAAAACATTCAGTACTTC
TRBJ2-7,NA,13,NA,TRBV27,CASSSGGPKEQYF,TGTGCCAGCTCCTCAGGGGGGCCGAAGGAGCAGTACTTC
TRBJ2-5,NA,15,TRBD1,TRBV28,CATFGQGLGQETQYF,TGTGCCACCTTCGGACAGGGGCTAGGTCAAGAGACCCAGTACTTC
TRBJ2-3,few,15,NA,TRBV7-3,CASSLGSGPTDTQYF,TGTGCCAGCAGCTTGGGAAGCGGACCCACGGATACGCAGTATTTT
TRBJ1-1,NA,13,TRBD1,TRBV19,CASSENRGTEAFF,TGTGCCAGTAGCGAAAACAGGGGCACTGAAGCTTTCTTT
TRBJ1-4,NA,15,NA,TRBV9,CASSPQTSTNEKLFF,TGTGCCAGCAGCCCCCAGACTTCAACTAATGAAAAACTGTTTTTT
TRBJ1-3,NA,15,NA,TRBV5-1,CASSSNRDHGNTIYF,TGCGCCAGCAGCTCGAACAGGGATCATGGAAACACCATATATTTT
TRBJ2-7,NA,19,NA,TRBV21-1,CASSTFAGTSGRAIYEQYF,TGTGCCAGCAGCACATTTGCCGGGACTAGCGGGAGGGCCATCTACGAGCAGTACTTC
TRBJ2-5,NA,15,TRBD1,TRBV5-8,CASRYRRGGGETQYF,TGTGCCAGCCGTTACAGGAGAGGGGGCGGGGAGACCCAGTACTTC
TRBJ2-2,NA,14,TRBD1,TRBV5-4,CASSRGQGNGELFF,TGTGCCAGCAGCCGGGGACAGGGTAACGGGGAGCTGTTTTTT
TRBJ2-1,NA,14,TRBD2,TRBV7-9,CASSFAGDYNEQFF,TGTGCCAGCAGCTTCGCGGGAGACTACAATGAGCAGTTCTTC
TRBJ2-1,NA,15,TRBD2,TRBV28,CASSFTSARGDEQFF,TGTGCCAGCAGTTTTACTAGCGCGCGGGGAGATGAGCAGTTCTTC
TRBJ2-7,NA,17,NA,TRBV15,CATSRGGYVGELYEQYF,TGTGCCACCAGCAGGGGGGGTTATGTGGGCGAGCTCTACGAGCAGTACTTC
TRBJ1-5,NA,14,TRBD1,TRBV28,CASSLTGGYQPQHF,TGTGCCAGCAGTCTTACAGGGGGGTACCAGCCCCAGCATTTT
TRBJ2-2,NA,15,NA,TRBV11-2,CASRGKSSYTGELFF,TGTGCCAGCAGAGGGAAGTCTAGCTACACCGGGGAGCTGTTTTTT
TRBJ2-5,NA,13,TRBD2,TRBV29-1,CSVGLAGDETQYF,TGCAGCGTTGGGCTAGCGGGAGATGAGACCCAGTACTTC
TRBJ2-3,NA,15,TRBD2,TRBV28,CASSSPSGITDTQYF,TGTGCCAGCAGTTCTCCTAGCGGGATCACAGATACGCAGTATTTT
TRBJ1-1,NA,15,TRBD1,TRBV11-1,CASRGTGYPGDEAFF,TGTGCCAGCAGGGGGACAGGCTACCCTGGGGATGAAGCTTTCTTT
TRBJ2-1,NA,15,NA,TRBV7-8,CASSLSVGLLGEQFF,TGTGCCAGCAGCTTATCGGTGGGGCTTCTGGGTGAGCAGTTCTTC
TRBJ2-5,once,13,NA,TRBV2,CASSDGAMETQYF,TGTGCCAGCAGTGACGGTGCGATGGAGACCCAGTACTTC
TRBJ1-1,NA,15,TRBD1,TRBV4-2,CASSQQQGTVTEAFF,TGTGCCAGCAGCCAACAACAGGGGACCGTCACTGAAGCTTTCTTT
TRBJ2-1,NA,17,TRBD2,TRBV10-1,CASSERTSGQANNEQFF,TGCGCCAGCAGTGAGCGGACTAGCGGACAGGCGAACAATGAGCAGTTCTTC
TRBJ1-2,NA,14,TRBD1,TRBV5-1,CASRPRDRGYGYTF,TGCGCCAGCAGACCCCGGGACAGGGGCTATGGCTACACCTTC
TRBJ1-2,NA,15,NA,TRBV6-5,CASSYSPTVNYGYTF,TGTGCCAGCAGTTACTCCCCGACAGTTAACTATGGCTACACCTTC
TRBJ2-5,NA,16,TRBD1,TRBV2,CASSSGTGGFQETQYF,TGTGCCAGCAGTTCCGGGACAGGGGGCTTCCAAGAGACCCAGTACTTC
TRBJ1-4,NA,17,TRBD1,TRBV5-8,CASSPETGGLSNEKLFF,TGTGCCAGCAGCCCCGAGACAGGGGGTTTAAGTAATGAAAAACTGTTTTTT
TRBJ1-1,NA,14,NA,TRBV28,CASSSSPGYTEAFF,TGTGCCAGCAGTTCCTCCCCCGGTTACACTGAAGCTTTCTTT
TRBJ1-3,NA,15,TRBD1,TRBV7-6,CASSLGQNPGNTIYF,TGTGCCAGCAGCTTGGGACAGAACCCTGGAAACACCATATATTTT
TRBJ1-5,NA,15,NA,TRBV4-2,CASSHPDGRVQPQHF,TGTGCCAGCAGCCACCCCGACGGGAGGGTACAGCCCCAGCATTTT
TRBJ2-5,NA,18,TRBD2,TRBV19,CASAPLRTSGTYQETQYF,TGTGCCAGCGCCCCACTTCGGACTAGCGGAACGTACCAAGAGACCCAGTACTTC
TRBJ1-1,NA,17,TRBD1,TRBV7-9,CASSPGTGVFMNTEAFF,TGTGCCAGCAGCCCAGGGACAGGGGTATTTATGAACACTGAAGCTTTCTTT
TRBJ2-1,NA,13,NA,TRBV12-5,CASGNSGGNEQFF,TGTGCTAGTGGTAACTCAGGGGGGAATGAGCAGTTCTTC
TRBJ1-2,NA,15,NA,TRBV4-2,CASSQESRGDYGYTF,TGTGCCAGCAGCCAAGAATCTCGGGGGGACTATGGCTACACCTTC
TRBJ2-4,NA,16,TRBD1,TRBV4-1,CASSQGTGGTKNIQYF,TGCGCCAGCAGCCAAGGGACAGGGGGGACCAAAAACATTCAGTACTTC
TRBJ2-5,NA,14,TRBD1,TRBV2,CASSDRGRLETQYF,TGTGCCAGCAGTGACAGGGGGCGCTTGGAGACCCAGTACTTC
TRBJ1-5,NA,16,TRBD1,TRBV15,CATSREDRGSNQPQHF,TGTGCCACCAGCAGGGAGGACAGGGGAAGCAATCAGCCCCAGCATTTT
TRBJ2-2,NA,16,TRBD2,TRBV5-4,CASSFRTSGRAGELFF,TGTGCCAGCAGCTTCCGGACTAGCGGGAGGGCCGGGGAGCTGTTTTTT